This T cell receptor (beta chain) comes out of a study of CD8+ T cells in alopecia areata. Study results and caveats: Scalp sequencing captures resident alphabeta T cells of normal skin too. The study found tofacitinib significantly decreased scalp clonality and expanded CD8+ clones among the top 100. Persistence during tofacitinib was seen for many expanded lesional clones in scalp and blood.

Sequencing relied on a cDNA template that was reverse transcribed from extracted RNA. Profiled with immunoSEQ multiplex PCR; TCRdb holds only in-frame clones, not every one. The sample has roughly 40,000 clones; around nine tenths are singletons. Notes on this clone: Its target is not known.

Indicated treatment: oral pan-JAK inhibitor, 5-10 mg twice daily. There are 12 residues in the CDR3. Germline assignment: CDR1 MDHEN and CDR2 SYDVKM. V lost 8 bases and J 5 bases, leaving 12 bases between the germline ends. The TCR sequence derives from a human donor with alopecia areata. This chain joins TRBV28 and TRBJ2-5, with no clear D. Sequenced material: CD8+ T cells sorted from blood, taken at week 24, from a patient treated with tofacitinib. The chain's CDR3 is CASGDVGETQYF. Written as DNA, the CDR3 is TGTGCCAGCGGTGACGTGGGGGAGACCCAGTACTTC.